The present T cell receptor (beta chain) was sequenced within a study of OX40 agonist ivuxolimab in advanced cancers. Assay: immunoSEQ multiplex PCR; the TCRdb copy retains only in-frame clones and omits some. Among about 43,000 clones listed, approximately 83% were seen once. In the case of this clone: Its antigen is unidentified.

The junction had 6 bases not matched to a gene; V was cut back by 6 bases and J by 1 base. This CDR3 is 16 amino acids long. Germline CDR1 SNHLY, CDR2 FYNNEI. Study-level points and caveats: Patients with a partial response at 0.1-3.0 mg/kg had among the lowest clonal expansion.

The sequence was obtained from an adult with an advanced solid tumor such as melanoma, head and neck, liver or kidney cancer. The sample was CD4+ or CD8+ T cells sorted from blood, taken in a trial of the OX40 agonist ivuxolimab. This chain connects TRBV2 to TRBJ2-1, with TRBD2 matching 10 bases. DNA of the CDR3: TGTGCCAGCAGGTTAAGCGGGGGGGCATCCTACAATGAGCAGTTCTTC. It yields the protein CASRLSGGASYNEQFF.